The clone carrying this TCR beta chain was counted many times. The antigen is unknown. V gave up 0 bases and J gave up 4 bases; unmatched junction bases: 6. Germline V gives CDR1 DFQATT, CDR2 SNEGSKA (reference sequence). The CDR3 covers 15 residues. The sample originates from a study of T cell repertoires in cytomegalovirus infection. Study background: Both a matching HLA type and CMV infection were indicated by public TCR beta signatures. Findings of the study overall: Cumulative public TCR beta family frequency identified carriers of CMV plus the relevant HLA. The ex vivo response showed dominance by HLA-C-restricted CMV-specific TCR beta clonotypes.

TCRdb re-analysed the reads in MiXCR, keeping a single row per CDR3 protein. Among roughly 310,000 distinct CDR3 sequences listed, under 20% were seen once. The rearrangement links TRBV20-1 to TRBJ2-3; 8 bases align to TRBD2. This clonotype was obtained from a human donor in good health (CMV status not recorded). Some clones in this sample may be carry-over from other donors' samples. Sequenced input: PBMCs. CDR3: CSAREGTRIPDTQYF. The CDR3 DNA is TGCAGTGCTAGAGAAGGGACTAGAATACCAGATACGCAGTATTTT.